These 19 T cell receptor beta chains were all obtained from the same sample, sequenced in a study of CD8+ T cells in alopecia areata. cDNA serving as the sequencing template came from extracted, reverse transcribed RNA. The data were produced by immunoSEQ multiplex PCR, yet TCRdb's version contains in-frame clones alone and is incomplete. The sample consists of around 140,000 clones, roughly 46% of them appearing once. The sample here was CD4+ T cells sorted from blood, taken at week 0. These receptors all stem from a human donor with alopecia areata.

This clone showed up just a few times. The rearrangement joins TRBV11-2 to TRBJ2-3; D uncertain. V dropped 5 bases and J dropped 2 bases, with 11 bases sitting between them. Per the germline V gene, CDR1 is SGHAT and CDR2 is FQNNGV. CDR3 length equals 14 residues. CDR3 sequence: CASSHIVDTDTQYF. In DNA, the CDR3 is TGTGCCAGCAGCCATATAGTCGACACAGATACGCAGTATTTT.

This sequence joins TRBV25-1 and TRBJ2-7; 8 nucleotides line up with TRBD2. CDR3 length equals 13 residues. The V and J ends lost 4 bases and 5 bases, in that order; junction bases with no gene match: 4. In germline, CDR1 is MGHDK, CDR2 SYGVNS. In DNA, the CDR3 is TGTGCCAGCAGTGGTGGCGGGAGGAACGAGCAGTACTTC. It codes for CASSGGGRNEQYF.

This clone has only a few counts. The rearrangement uses TRBV6-6 and TRBJ2-7; 9 bases map to TRBD1. Germline assignment: CDR1 MNHNY and CDR2 SVGAGI (reference sequence). With V trimmed by 5 bases and J by 1 base, 6 bases remained unmatched. The CDR3 length is 15 residues. This CDR3 reads CASSTTGQGSYEQYF. CDR3 DNA sequence: TGTGCCAGCAGTACCACGGGACAGGGATCCTACGAGCAGTACTTC.

This CDR3 reads CASSSEGQGHSYEQYF. CDR3 nucleotide sequence: TGTGCCAGCAGTTCCGAGGGACAGGGACACTCCTACGAGCAGTACTTC. The chain links TRBV6-5 to TRBJ2-7; 9 nucleotides line up with TRBD1. CDR1 is MNHEY, CDR2 SVGAGI, per germline. V trimming: 4 bases; J trimming: 0 bases; junction bases outside the gene matches: 7. The CDR3 consists of 16 residues.

The chain joins TRBV7-2 to TRBJ2-5, with TRBD2 matching 11 bases. The V gene end was trimmed by 5 bases and the J gene end by 4 bases; junction bases not matched to a gene: 9. CDR1 is SGHTA and CDR2 is FQGNSA in the germline V gene. The CDR3 contains 16 residues. CDR3 sequence (DNA): TGTGCCAGCAGCCCGGTGGTAGCGGGAGGGGGAGAGACCCAGTACTTC. Its translation is CASSPVVAGGGETQYF.

This clone was detected once. The chain links TRBV25-1 to TRBJ2-2; 7 bases map to TRBD1. In germline, CDR1 is MGHDK, CDR2 SYGVNS. The V segment lost 3 bases and the J segment 6 bases; nucleotides outside the gene matches: 7. There are 15 residues in the CDR3. The CDR3 bases are TGTGCCAGCAGTGAGACAGGGCTGATTCCCGGGGAGCTGTTTTTT. This gives the protein CASSETGLIPGELFF.

This chain uses TRBV7-2 with TRBJ2-5, with 7 bases that match TRBD1. With 1 base clipped from V and 4 bases from J, the junction kept 6 bases outside the gene matches. The CDR3 loop spans 15 amino acids. Germline V gives CDR1 SGHTA, CDR2 FQGNSA. The CDR3 loop reads CASSLVTGRSETQYF. CDR3 in DNA: TGTGCCAGCAGCTTAGTGACAGGGCGGTCAGAGACCCAGTACTTC. The whole variable domain, filled in from reference TRBV7-2 and TRBJ2-5, reads GAGVSQSPSNKVTEKGKDVELRCDPISGHTALYWYRQSLGQGLEFLIYFQGNSAPDKSGLPSDRFSAERTGGSVSTLTIQRTQQEDSAVYLCASSLVTGRSETQYFGPGTRLLVL.

This rearrangement joins TRBV30 to TRBJ1-2; unclear D gene. Trimming cost V 4 bases and J 3 bases, with 18 bases left between them. Germline lookup yields CDR1 GTSNPN and CDR2 SVGIG (reference sequence). CDR3 length equals 15 residues. The CDR3 reads CAWTRFPGPYYGYTF. Here the CDR3 DNA reads TGTGCCTGGACCAGATTCCCCGGCCCTTACTATGGCTACACCTTC.

This chain connects TRBV4-3 to TRBJ2-7; weak D call: TRBD2 (5 bases). CDR1 and CDR2 from the germline V gene are LGHNA and YSLEER. V was trimmed by 0 bases and J by 4 bases, leaving 7 bases between them. The CDR3 contains 13 residues. CDR3 DNA sequence: TGCGCCAGCAGCCAAGATCGGGGTTACGAGCAGTACTTC. Translating gives CASSQDRGYEQYF.

The chain recombines TRBV7-2 with TRBJ1-2, with a possible D match to TRBD1 (6 bases). V was pared by 5 bases and J by 3 bases, with 13 bases between. Germline CDR1 is SGHTA and CDR2 is FQGNSA. This CDR3 is built from 14 residues. CDR3: CASSRPGVDYGYTF. DNA of the CDR3: TGTGCCAGCAGCCGTCCAGGGGTAGACTATGGCTACACCTTC.

The rearrangement links TRBV21-1 to TRBJ2-7; the D call in the table, TRBD2, was not verified against the DNA. TRBV21-1 is a recognized pseudogene. The CDR3 contains 14 residues. CDR3 loop: CARKSGGSSYEQYF. DNA for the CDR3: TGTGCCAGGAAAAGCGGGGGAAGCTCCTACGAGCAGTACTTC.

V is TRBV7-2 and J is TRBJ2-7, with 10 positions matching TRBD2. CDR1 SGHTA and CDR2 FQGNSA come from the germline V gene. Trimming at V came to 3 bases and at J to 3 bases, leaving 5 bases not matched to a gene. This CDR3 contains 15 residues. The DNA for the CDR3 is TGTGCCAGCAGCTTCCTAGCGGGAGCCAACTACGAGCAGTACTTC. It codes for CASSFLAGANYEQYF.

This clone was seen a handful of times. The chain employs TRBV4-1 and TRBJ1-2, with a weak D call TRBD1 (5 bases). V gave up 3 bases and J gave up 8 bases, with 13 bases separating them. CDR1 and CDR2 (germline): MGHRA, YSYEKL. The CDR3 totals 13 residues. For the CDR3, the DNA is TGCGCCAGCAGCCACGGGGGGTACGGAGGCTACACCTTC. It yields the protein CASSHGGYGGYTF.

This rearrangement joins TRBV12-5 to TRBJ2-7, with D maybe TRBD1 (5 bases). This CDR3 region has 12 residues. Germline-derived CDR1 and CDR2 are LGHNT and FRNRAP. V lost 5 bases and J lost 3, with 8 bases in between. CDR3 in DNA: TGTGCTAGTGGTCCCGACAGCTACGAGCAGTACTTC. Its translation: CASGPDSYEQYF.

This chain joins TRBV28 and TRBJ2-7, with a possible D match to TRBD2 (6 bases). CDR3 length: 14 residues. The germline V gene has CDR1 MDHEN and CDR2 SYDVKM. Trimming removed 4 bases from V and 2 bases from J, with 12 bases in between. The CDR3 region is CASSSPGLAYEQYF. The DNA for the CDR3 is TGTGCCAGCAGTTCCCCGGGACTGGCCTACGAGCAGTACTTC.

This clone was observed a handful of times. J is TRBJ2-3 and V is TRBV10-3, with D tentatively TRBD1 (6 bases). The germline CDR1 and CDR2 sequences are ENHRY and SYGVKD. CDR3 length: 14 amino acids. V was shortened by 8 bases and J by 2 bases, with 14 bases between the two germline ends. The CDR3 nucleotides are TGTGCCATCTCGCAGGGGAGATTCACAGATACGCAGTATTTT. Translating gives CAISQGRFTDTQYF.

This clone appeared a single time. J is TRBJ2-5 and V is TRBV11-2; 8 bases fit TRBD2. Germline CDR1 is SGHAT and CDR2 is FQNNGV. V was clipped by 8 bases and J by 5 bases; unmatched bases: 7. The CDR3 runs 13 residues. The CDR3 bases are TGTGCCAGCTCCGAGCGGGGGCGGGAGACCCAGTACTTC. This translates into CASSERGRETQYF.

The chain employs TRBV29-1 and TRBJ2-1, with D unclear. The CDR3 extends over 11 amino acids. Looked up from germline, CDR1 is SQVTM and CDR2 is ANQGSEA. V was trimmed by 7 bases and J by 0 bases, leaving 4 bases between them. The CDR3 DNA is TGCAGCGAGCGCTCCTACAATGAGCAGTTCTTC. Translated, it gives CSERSYNEQFF.

Worth noting for this clone: Additional DNA sequences in this sample encode the identical CDR3. This sequence joins TRBV7-3 and TRBJ2-5, with unresolved D. Germline assignment: CDR1 SGHTA and CDR2 FQGTGA. Trimming took 0 bases from V and 2 from J, leaving 4 bases between them. The CDR3 consists of 13 residues. CDR3 amino acids: CASSLTRQETQYF. CDR3 DNA: TGTGCCAGCAGCTTAACAAGACAAGAGACCCAGTACTTC.